This record covers a single TCR beta chain. This sample is part of a study of T cell clones after liver transplantation. For the study at large: Post-transplant blood was tracked for graft-donor-reactive T cell clones identified in a pre-transplant mixed lymphocyte reaction.

The data were produced by immunoSEQ multiplex PCR, yet TCRdb's version contains in-frame clones alone and is incomplete. The sample has 65,000 to 85,000 clones, around 84% seen once. The CDR3 has 14 amino acids. Germline CDR1 SGHTA, CDR2 FQGNSA. The V end was cut by 4 bases, the J end by 6 bases, with 13 bases between. The receptor was isolated from a human patient who received a liver transplant. Some of the T cells might come from the graft donor. The material was CD4+ T cells from blood, obtained less than 50 months after liver transplant. The genes are TRBV7-2 and TRBJ2-4; either TRBD1 or TRBD2 may fit D (5 bases each). Written as DNA, the CDR3 is TGTGCCAGCAGCTCCCGGGGCGCCGGAAACATTCAGTACTTC. This encodes CASSSRGAGNIQYF. Using reference TRBV7-2 and TRBJ2-4 for the parts outside the CDR3, the full variable domain is GAGVSQSPSNKVTEKGKDVELRCDPISGHTALYWYRQSLGQGLEFLIYFQGNSAPDKSGLPSDRFSAERTGGSVSTLTIQRTQQEDSAVYLCASSSRGAGNIQYFGAGTRLSVL.